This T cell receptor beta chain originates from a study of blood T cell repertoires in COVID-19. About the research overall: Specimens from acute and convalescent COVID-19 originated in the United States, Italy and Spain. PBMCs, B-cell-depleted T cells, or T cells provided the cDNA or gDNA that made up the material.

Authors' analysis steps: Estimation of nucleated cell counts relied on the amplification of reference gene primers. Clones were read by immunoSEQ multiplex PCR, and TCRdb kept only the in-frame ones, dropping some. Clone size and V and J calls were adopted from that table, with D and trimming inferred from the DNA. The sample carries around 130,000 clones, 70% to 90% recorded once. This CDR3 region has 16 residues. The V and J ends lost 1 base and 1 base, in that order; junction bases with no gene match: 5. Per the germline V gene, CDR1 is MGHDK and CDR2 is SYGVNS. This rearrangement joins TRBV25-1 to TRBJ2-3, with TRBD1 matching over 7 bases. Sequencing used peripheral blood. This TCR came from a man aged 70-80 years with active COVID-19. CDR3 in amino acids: CASSESTGVGTDTQYF. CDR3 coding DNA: TGTGCCAGCAGTGAATCAACAGGGGTAGGCACAGATACGCAGTATTTT.